Shown below are 22 T cell receptor beta chains from a single sample sequenced in a study of blood T cells in healthy people across ages. A second PCR, run for roughly 6 to 11 cycles, used a sample-barcoded 5' primer plus a J-beta primer mix. TCRdb recomputed calls from the 5' RACE reads with MiXCR, one row per CDR3 protein. The repertoire includes over 750,000 distinct CDR3 sequences, around 25% of them detected once, and just under 9.5% sits in the top ten. These same records also appear under a second study, on T cells of mothers and their children.

The sequenced sample consisted of blood. The receptors originated from a boy between 10 and 17 years old in good health.

The rearrangement links TRBV24-1 to TRBJ2-2, with D possibly matching TRBD2 (7 bases). The CDR3 loop spans 18 amino acids. The germline CDR1 and CDR2 sequences are KGHDR and SFDVKD. V dropped 3 bases and J dropped 0 bases, with 16 bases sitting between them. The chain's CDR3 is CATSDQRAGAANTGELFF. The CDR3 DNA reads TGTGCCACCAGTGATCAGCGTGCGGGGGCCGCGAACACCGGGGAGCTGTTTTTT.

This sequence joins TRBV29-1 and TRBJ1-2; TRBD1 might be the D (5 bases). The CDR3 totals 13 residues. The V gene's germline CDR1 is SQVTM and CDR2 ANQGSEA. V was clipped by 6 bases and J by 4 bases, with 15 bases between them. CDR3 in DNA: TGCAGCGTCGCGGGGCGCTTACGCTATGGCTACACCTTC. This translates into CSVAGRLRYGYTF. The complete variable domain, with remaining parts taken from reference TRBV29-1 and TRBJ1-2, reads SAVISQKPSRDICQRGTSLTIQCQVDSQVTMMFWYRQQPGQSLTLIATANQGSEATYESGFVIDKFPISRPNLTFSTLTVSNMSPEDSSIYLCSVAGRLRYGYTFGSGTRLTVV.

This clonotype turned up a few times. V gene TRBV5-1 combines with J gene TRBJ2-1, with 7 bases lining up with TRBD2. Unmatched junction bases numbered 6, after V lost 4 bases and J lost 2 bases. Germline V gene lookup returns CDR1 SGHRS and CDR2 YFSETQ. The CDR3 consists of 15 residues. CDR3 nucleotides: TGCGCCAGCAGCCCGGGAGGCGGGGCCTACAATGAGCAGTTCTTC. Translating it yields CASSPGGGAYNEQFF.

This clonotype was recorded a few times. The chain couples TRBV3-1 to TRBJ2-7; D is unresolved. The CDR3 spans 14 residues. Germline CDR1 LGHDT, CDR2 YNNKEL (reference sequence). V lost 1 base and J lost 6, with 13 bases in between. CDR3 coding DNA: TGTGCCAGCAGCCAAGGGGCGGCAGAATCCGAGCAGTACTTC. This codes for CASSQGAAESEQYF.

Concerning this clonotype itself: Mismatch with germline at one junction end may stem from a read error. The chain uses TRBV12-3 or TRBV12-4 and TRBJ2-3, with unresolved D. The CDR3 runs to 11 residues. The CDR3 region has the DNA TGTGCCAGCAGTCCCGGAGATGCGCAGTATTTT. It specifies CASSPGDAQYF.

The V gene is TRBV28, the J gene TRBJ2-5; 11 bases match TRBD2. The J call may not be correct, given that the DNA end is closer to TRBJ2-7. The CDR3 is made up of 16 amino acids. CDR1 and CDR2 (germline): MDHEN, SYDVKM. The CDR3 DNA reads as TGTGCCAGCAGTTTACCCACTAGCGGGAGTCTCTACGAGCAGTACTTC. It specifies CASSLPTSGSLYEQYF.

This clonotype was counted only a few times. This chain uses TRBV7-2 with TRBJ1-5, with D maybe TRBD1 (5 bases). Germline V CDR1 and CDR2: SGHTA, FQGNSA. CDR3 size: 14 residues. V was cut by 4 bases and J by 4 bases, with 11 bases left in between. The CDR3 spells CASSSFAGNQPQHF. CDR3 bases: TGTGCCAGCAGCTCCTTCGCAGGGAATCAGCCCCAGCATTTT.

This chain links TRBV6-5 with TRBJ2-6, with D perhaps TRBD1 (6 bases). V was cut by 6 bases and J by 0 bases, with 9 bases left in between. CDR3 length: 15 amino acids. CDR1 MNHEY and CDR2 SVGAGI come from the germline V gene. The CDR3 loop reads CASRRQASGANVLTF. Written as DNA, the CDR3 is TGTGCCAGCAGGCGACAGGCCTCTGGGGCCAACGTCCTGACTTTC.

There are a few counts of this clonotype. The V call is TRBV29-1, the J call TRBJ2-5; tentative D call: TRBD1 (6 bases). The end of the DNA aligns better with TRBJ2-1, so the J call may be wrong. The CDR3 runs 15 residues. CDR1 is SQVTM, CDR2 ANQGSEA, per germline. CDR3 nucleotide sequence: TGCAGCGTTGCCGGACAGCCTAACTCGCGCAATGAGCAGTTCTTC. It codes for CSVAGQPNSRNEQFF.

The chain employs TRBV11-2 and TRBJ2-3, with D perhaps matching TRBD2 (7 bases). From germline, CDR1 is SGHAT and CDR2 FQNNGV. V lost 4 bases and J lost 6, with 20 bases in between. The CDR3 is 16 residues long. CDR3 nucleotides: TGTGCCAGCAGCTCCCGGGGGGCGCAGGACTCCGATACGCAGTATTTT. It encodes CASSSRGAQDSDTQYF.

As to this clonotype: An end of the junction does not agree with germline; a read error may underlie this. This chain links TRBV9 with TRBJ2-3; unclear D gene. CDR1 and CDR2 (germline): SGDLS, YYNGEE. The CDR3 is 14 amino acids. Here the CDR3 DNA reads TGTGCCAGCAGCGTAGAAGGTAGCATAGATACGCAGTATTTT. It codes for CASSVEGSIDTQYF. The whole variable domain, remainder taken from reference TRBV9 and TRBJ2-3, is DSGVTQTPKHLITATGQRVTLRCSPRSGDLSVYWYQQSLDQGLQFLIQYYNGEERAKGNILERFSAQQFPDLHSELNLSSLELGDSALYFCASSVEGSIDTQYFGPGTRLTVL.

In nucleotides, the CDR3 is TGTGCCAGCAGCCCATTGGTGGGAACTGAAGCTTTCTTT. Its translation: CASSPLVGTEAFF. The chain carries TRBV7-3 and TRBJ1-1; D not certain. The CDR3 extends over 13 amino acids. Trimming removed 5 bases at V and 5 bases at J, with 12 bases between. Germline CDR1 is SGHTA and CDR2 is FQGTGA.

This chain uses TRBV4-2 with TRBJ1-2; weak D call: TRBD1 (6 bases). The ends were cut back, 4 bases at V and 3 bases at J, with 15 bases in the middle. The length of the CDR3 is 15 residues. The germline V gene has CDR1 LGHNA and CDR2 YNFKEQ. The CDR3 protein is CASSRGQGQDYGYTF. The DNA for the CDR3 is TGTGCCAGCAGCCGGGGGCAGGGACAAGACTATGGCTACACCTTC.

This clonotype was recorded a few times. The chain employs TRBV21-1 and TRBJ2-7. TRBV21-1 is shown as a pseudogene. This CDR3 has 16 residues. CDR3 sequence (DNA): TGTGCCAGCAGCAAAAGACGTCGCGCGTTTAGGAAGGGGCAGTACTTC. It is translated as CASSKRRRAFRKGQYF.

The chain is built from TRBV20-1 and TRBJ2-1; 10 bases are a match to TRBD2. Germline V gives CDR1 DFQATT, CDR2 SNEGSKA (reference sequence). The CDR3 runs 17 residues. V gave up 1 base and J gave up 5 bases; unmatched junction bases: 11. CDR3 DNA: TGCAGTGCTAGAGTCTTCGGGCTAGCGGGAGCCCACAATGAGCAGTTCTTC. Translated: CSARVFGLAGAHNEQFF.

J is TRBJ1-5 and V is TRBV5-1; TRBD1 agrees at 9 bases. The CDR3 is made up of 19 amino acids. Germline values: CDR1 SGHRS, CDR2 YFSETQ. Unmatched junction bases numbered 16, after V lost 4 bases and J lost 2 bases. The CDR3 region has the DNA TGCGCCAGCAGCCCTCGCCACTTACAGGGGGCAGGGGGCAATCAGCCCCAGCATTTT. Amino acid sequence: CASSPRHLQGAGGNQPQHF.

The chain is built from TRBV25-1 and TRBJ1-2; D perhaps matches TRBD1 (5 bases). Germline CDR1 is MGHDK and CDR2 is SYGVNS. This CDR3 comprises 13 residues. V shed 6 bases and J shed 2 bases, with 10 bases lying between them. CDR3 sequence reads: CASRRDGNYGYTF. As DNA, the CDR3 is TGTGCCAGCAGAAGGGACGGAAACTATGGCTACACCTTC.

The rearrangement links TRBV12-3 or TRBV12-4 to TRBJ1-6; D possibly corresponds to TRBD1 (5 bases). The CDR3 sequence is 14 residues long. Deletions cut 1 base from V and 8 bases from J, with 9 bases between. CDR3 in amino acids: CASSLGGAHSPLHF. CDR3 sequence (DNA): TGTGCCAGCAGTTTAGGAGGGGCGCATTCACCCCTCCACTTT.

The chain is built from TRBV15 and TRBJ2-1; D call uncertain. The CDR3 is 15 residues long. The ends were cut back, 4 bases at V and 0 bases at J, with 10 bases in the middle. Germline values: CDR1 LNHNV, CDR2 YYDKDF (reference sequence). CDR3 coding DNA: TGTGCCACCAGCATAACACCGAGCTCCTACAATGAGCAGTTCTTC. Residues: CATSITPSSYNEQFF.

The table lists this clonotype with many counts. The chain couples TRBV20-1 to TRBJ2-5; D is possibly TRBD1 (5 bases). The V end was cut by 0 bases, the J end by 2 bases, with 10 bases between. Germline CDR1 is DFQATT and CDR2 is SNEGSKA (reference sequence). The CDR3 consists of 14 residues. DNA for the CDR3: TGCAGTGCTAGAGATCTTGGACATCAAGAGACCCAGTACTTC. It specifies CSARDLGHQETQYF.

The chain employs TRBV29-1 and TRBJ2-5; 8 bases line up with TRBD1. The J call is in doubt because the DNA end fits TRBJ2-7 better. Germline CDR1 SQVTM, CDR2 ANQGSEA. The CDR3 is 13 amino acids. As DNA, the CDR3 is TGCAGCGTGCCGGGACAGGATTACTACGAGCAGTACTTC. Protein: CSVPGQDYYEQYF.

V is TRBV12-3 or TRBV12-4 and J is TRBJ1-6; D possibly corresponds to TRBD1 (5 bases). This CDR3 has 16 residues. Trimming took 0 bases from V and 10 from J, leaving 16 bases between them. The CDR3 DNA reads as TGTGCCAGCAGTTTAGCGCTTCGGCAGGGTAGCTCACCCCTCCACTTT. It yields the protein CASSLALRQGSSPLHF.